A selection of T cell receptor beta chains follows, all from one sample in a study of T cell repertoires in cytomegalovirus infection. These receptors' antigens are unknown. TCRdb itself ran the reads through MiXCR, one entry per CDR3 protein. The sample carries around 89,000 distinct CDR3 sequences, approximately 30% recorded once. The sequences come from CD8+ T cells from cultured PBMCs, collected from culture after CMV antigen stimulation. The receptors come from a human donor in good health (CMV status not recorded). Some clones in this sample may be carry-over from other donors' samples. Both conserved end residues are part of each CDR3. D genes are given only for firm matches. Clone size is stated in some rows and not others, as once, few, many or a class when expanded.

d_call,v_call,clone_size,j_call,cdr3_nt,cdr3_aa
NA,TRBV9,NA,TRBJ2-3,TGTGCCAGCAGCGGCGGCAGACCAGATACGCAGTATTTT,CASSGGRPDTQYF
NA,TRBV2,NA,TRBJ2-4,TGTGCCAGCCTGATGTGGCAGTCCAAAAACATTCAGTACTTC,CASLMWQSKNIQYF
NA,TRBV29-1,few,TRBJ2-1,TGCAGCGCCGAGGAATCTACAATACGTAATGAGCAGTTCTTC,CSAEESTIRNEQFF
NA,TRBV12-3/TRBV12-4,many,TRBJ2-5,TGTGCCAGCAGTCTCGGCCACGGGAAGACCCAGTACTTC,CASSLGHGKTQYF
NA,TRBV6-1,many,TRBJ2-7,NA,CASSAAPAGAYEQYF
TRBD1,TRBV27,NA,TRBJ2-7,TGTGCCAGCAGTTACTCCTATTCCCGGGACAGGGGATACGAGCAGTACTTC,CASSYSYSRDRGYEQYF
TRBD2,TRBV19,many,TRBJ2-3,TGTGCCAGCAGCTTAGGCGGGGGGGCAGATACGCAGTATTTT,CASSLGGGADTQYF
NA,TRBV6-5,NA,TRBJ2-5,TGTGCCAGCAGTTACTCGCATACCGGGGAGACCCAGTACTTC,CASSYSHTGETQYF
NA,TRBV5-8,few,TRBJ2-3,TGTGCCAGCAGCCCTTACACAGATACGCAGTATTTT,CASSPYTDTQYF
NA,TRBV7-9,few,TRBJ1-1,TGTGCCAGCAGCTTCGGGGAGGACAGTCGGAACACTGAAGCTTTCTTT,CASSFGEDSRNTEAFF
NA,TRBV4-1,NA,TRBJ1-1,TGCGCCAGCAGCCAAGTCTACGACGATTATGAAGCTTTCTTT,CASSQVYDDYEAFF
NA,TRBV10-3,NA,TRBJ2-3,TGTGCCATCAGGGGGGAGTCCACAGATACGCAGTATTTT,CAIRGESTDTQYF
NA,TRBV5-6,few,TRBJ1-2,TGTGCCAGCAGCTTGTGGTCAGATACCTATGGCTACACCTTC,CASSLWSDTYGYTF
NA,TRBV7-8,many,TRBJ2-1,TGTGCCAGCAGCCCTGGGACGGGGCGAACCTACAATGAGCAGTTCTTC,CASSPGTGRTYNEQFF
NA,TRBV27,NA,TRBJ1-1,TGTGCCAGCAGTTTTCGATGGACGGAGAACACTGAAGCTTTCTTT,CASSFRWTENTEAFF
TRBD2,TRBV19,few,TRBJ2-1,TGTGCCAGTAGTATAGCTAGCGGGGGCTTCTACAATGAGCAGTTCTTC,CASSIASGGFYNEQFF
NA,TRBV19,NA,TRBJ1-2,TGTGCCAGTAGTATAGAAACGGTGAGGGATGGCTACACCTTC,CASSIETVRDGYTF
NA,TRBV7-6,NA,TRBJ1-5,TGTGCCAGCAGCTTGGACGAGGGCGGTCAGCCCCAGCATTTT,CASSLDEGGQPQHF
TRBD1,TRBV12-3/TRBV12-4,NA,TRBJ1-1,TGTGCCAGCAGAGACGACAGGGCGGAAGCTTTCTTT,CASRDDRAEAFF
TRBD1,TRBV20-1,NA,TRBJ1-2,TGCAGTGCTCAACCGACAGGGACCCTCTATGGCTACACCTTC,CSAQPTGTLYGYTF
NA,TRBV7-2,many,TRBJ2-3,TGTGCCAGCAGCCTTCGGGACAAACCGTCTAGCACAGATACGCAGTATTTT,CASSLRDKPSSTDTQYF
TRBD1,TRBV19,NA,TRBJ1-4,TGTGCCAGTAGTATAGCAGGGACAGGGAATGAAAAACTGTTTTTT,CASSIAGTGNEKLFF
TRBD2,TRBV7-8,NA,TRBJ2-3,TGTGCCAGCAGCACGGGGGGGGGAGATACGCAGTATTTT,CASSTGGGDTQYF
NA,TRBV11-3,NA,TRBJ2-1,TGTGCCAGCAGCCTCACCACGACTAGTCCCTTTTCGCCAAACAATGAGCAGTTCTTC,CASSLTTTSPFSPNNEQFF
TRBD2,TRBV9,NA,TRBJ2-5,TGTGCCAGCAGCGACCTGTCTAGCGGGGTGTCCCAAGAGACCCAGTACTTC,CASSDLSSGVSQETQYF
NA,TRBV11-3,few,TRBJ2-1,TGTGCCAGCAGCTTAGCGACCTACAATGAGCAGTTCTTC,CASSLATYNEQFF
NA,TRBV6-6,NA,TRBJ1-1,TGTGCCAGCAGACTGATGAACACTGAAGCTTTCTTT,CASRLMNTEAFF
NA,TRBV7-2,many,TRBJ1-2,TGTGCCAGCAGCTTAGACGGCAGAATGTCGGGTGGCTACACCTTC,CASSLDGRMSGGYTF
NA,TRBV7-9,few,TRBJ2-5,TGTGCCAGCAGCCCCCGACAGATCCAAGAGACCCAGTACTTC,CASSPRQIQETQYF
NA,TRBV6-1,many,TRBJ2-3,TGTGCCAGCACGCACTCAACAGTGGCAGATACGCAGTATTTT,CASTHSTVADTQYF
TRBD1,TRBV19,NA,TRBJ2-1,TGTGCCAGTAGTCCGTGGACAGGGGGCAATTATGATGAGCAGTTCTTC,CASSPWTGGNYDEQFF
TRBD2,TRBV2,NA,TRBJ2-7,TGTGCCAGCAACGCGGGGGTCCAGGACGAGCAGTACTTC,CASNAGVQDEQYF
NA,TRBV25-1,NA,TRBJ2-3,TGTGCCAGCAGTGACCCAGGGAACACAGATACGCAGTATTTT,CASSDPGNTDTQYF
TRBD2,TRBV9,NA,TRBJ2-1,TGTGCCAGCAGCGGATCGACTAGCGGGGGGGCTGAGCAGTTCTTC,CASSGSTSGGAEQFF
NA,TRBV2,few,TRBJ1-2,TGTGCCAGCATGGCCAGCTTCTATGGCTACACCTTC,CASMASFYGYTF
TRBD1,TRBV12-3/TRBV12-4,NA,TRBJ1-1,TGTGCCAGCAGCCGACAGGGTTTTGGGACTGAAGCTTTCTTT,CASSRQGFGTEAFF
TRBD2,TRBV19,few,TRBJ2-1,TGTGCCAGTAGTCCGGCGGGGGGCTCCTACAATGAGCAGTTCTTC,CASSPAGGSYNEQFF
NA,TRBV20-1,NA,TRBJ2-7,TGCAGTGCTCCACACTGGGGAACGAGCTCCTACGAGCAGTACTTC,CSAPHWGTSSYEQYF
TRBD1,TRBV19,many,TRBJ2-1,TGTGCCAGTAGTATGGGACAGGGGGTAATGTATGAGCAGTTCTTC,CASSMGQGVMYEQFF
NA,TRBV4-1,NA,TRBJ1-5,TGCGCCAGCAGCCAAGATGGAGGAGGGGATCAGCCCCAGCATTTT,CASSQDGGGDQPQHF
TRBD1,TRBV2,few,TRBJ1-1,TGTGCCGGAAGACAGGGAGGGACTGAAGCTTTCTTT,CAGRQGGTEAFF
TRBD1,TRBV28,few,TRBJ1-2,TGTGCCAGCAGTTTTCCAGGGGGCAACTATGGCTACACCTTC,CASSFPGGNYGYTF
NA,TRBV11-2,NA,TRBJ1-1,TGTGCCAGCAGCTTAGGGGTGGTGAACACTGAAGCTTTCTTT,CASSLGVVNTEAFF
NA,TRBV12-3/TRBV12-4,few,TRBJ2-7,TGTGCCAGCAGTGTAAACTACGAGCAGTACTTC,CASSVNYEQYF
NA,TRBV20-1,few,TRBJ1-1,TGCAGTGCCGCCTCATACAACCCAATGAACACTGAAGCTTTCTTT,CSAASYNPMNTEAFF
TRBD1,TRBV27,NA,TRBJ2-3,TGTGCCAGCACCCCCCTCAGGACAGGGGGAGGAGATACGCAGTATTTT,CASTPLRTGGGDTQYF